The 6 T cell receptor beta chains in this list originate from one sample, sequenced in a study of cytomegalovirus exposure and HLA in healthy donors. PCR employed 60 Vbeta and 13 Jbeta primers. Libraries were prepared by immunoSEQ multiplex PCR; TCRdb keeps only in-frame clonotypes and omits some of them. The table lists over 150,000 clones, about 77% of them singletons. The sequencing sample was made of PBMCs. The receptors shown here come from a woman in her twenties or thirties in good health and CMV-seronegative.

V gene TRBV19 combines with J gene TRBJ2-7; no reliable D call. This CDR3 comprises 13 residues. V lost 4 bases and J 6 bases, leaving 13 bases between the germline ends. The germline V gene encodes CDR1 LNHDA and CDR2 SQIVND (reference sequence). Written as DNA, the CDR3 is TGTGCCAGTAGTAATCTCCCAACCAGCGAGCAGTACTTC. Its translation is CASSNLPTSEQYF.

The chain employs TRBV6-5 and TRBJ2-7; 9 bases line up with TRBD1. This CDR3 comprises 13 residues. CDR1 and CDR2 from the germline V gene are MNHEY and SVGAGI. The V and J ends lost 5 bases and 4 bases, in that order; junction bases with no gene match: 3. The CDR3 DNA sequence: TGTGCCAGCAGTCCCGGGACAGGGTACGAGCAGTACTTC. Its translation is CASSPGTGYEQYF.

This chain uses TRBV5-4 with TRBJ1-2; 9 nucleotides match TRBD1. The CDR3 loop spans 15 amino acids. The germline gives CDR1 SGHNT, CDR2 YYREEE (reference sequence). V gave up 4 bases and J gave up 0 bases; unmatched junction bases: 4. CDR3 amino acids: CASSQGTGSNYGYTF. The CDR3 coding sequence is TGTGCCAGCAGCCAAGGGACAGGGTCTAACTATGGCTACACCTTC.

The gene calls are TRBV15 and TRBJ1-6; unclear D gene. With 0 bases removed from V and 0 bases from J, the gap between germline ends came to 18 bases. This CDR3 spans 20 amino acids. Germline lookup yields CDR1 LNHNV and CDR2 YYDKDF (reference sequence). The chain's CDR3 is CATSRDREQSGGSYNSPLHF. CDR3 DNA: TGTGCCACCAGCAGAGATCGAGAACAGTCTGGAGGCTCCTATAATTCACCCCTCCACTTT.

This clone has more than one count but fewer than ten. The chain recombines TRBV4-2 with TRBJ2-2; 8 bases line up with TRBD2. The CDR3 totals 17 residues. V was pared by 4 bases and J by 1 base, with 8 bases of the junction left unmatched. Germline V lookup: CDR1 LGHNA, CDR2 YNFKEQ. The CDR3 sequence: CASSPFTSGRNTGELFF. CDR3 DNA sequence: TGTGCCAGCAGCCCATTCACTAGCGGCAGGAACACCGGGGAGCTGTTTTTT.

CDR3 DNA: TGTGCCACCAGCAGAGCGACAGGGTCCGCCAAAAACATTCAGTACTTC. It codes for CATSRATGSAKNIQYF. The chain uses TRBV15 and TRBJ2-4; 7 bases line up with TRBD1. Germline CDR1 and CDR2: LNHNV and YYDKDF (reference sequence). The CDR3 runs 16 residues. The V and J ends lost 1 base and 1 base, in that order; junction bases with no gene match: 4.